This TCR beta chain was sequenced during a study of blood T cell repertoires in COVID-19. This clone turned up a few times. The sample has other DNA sequences that encode this CDR3 too. This CDR3 region has 11 residues. V was clipped by 3 bases and J by 5 bases, with 4 bases between them. TCRdb's copy holds only in-frame clones and misses some; the assay was immunoSEQ multiplex PCR. The data hold 200,000 to 300,000 clones, with about 88% observed a single time. Source material: peripheral blood. The TCR originated in a man aged 55 to 69 who had recovered from COVID-19. The chain links TRBV12-3 or TRBV12-4 to TRBJ2-5; the D is unclear. DNA for the CDR3: TGTGCCAGCAGTTTCTCGGAGACCCAGTACTTC. This encodes CASSFSETQYF.